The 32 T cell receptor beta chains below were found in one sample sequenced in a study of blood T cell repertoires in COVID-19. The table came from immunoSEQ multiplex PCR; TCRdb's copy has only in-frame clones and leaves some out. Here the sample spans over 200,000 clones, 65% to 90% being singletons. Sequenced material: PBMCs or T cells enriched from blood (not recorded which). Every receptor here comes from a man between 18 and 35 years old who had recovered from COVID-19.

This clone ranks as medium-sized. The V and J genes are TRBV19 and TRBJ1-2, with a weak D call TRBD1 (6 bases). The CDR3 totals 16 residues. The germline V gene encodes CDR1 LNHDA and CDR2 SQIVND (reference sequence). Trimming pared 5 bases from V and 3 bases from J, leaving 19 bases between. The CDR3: CASSPALDSGYYGYTF. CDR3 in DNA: TGTGCCAGTAGTCCGGCACTGGACAGCGGCTACTATGGCTACACCTTC.

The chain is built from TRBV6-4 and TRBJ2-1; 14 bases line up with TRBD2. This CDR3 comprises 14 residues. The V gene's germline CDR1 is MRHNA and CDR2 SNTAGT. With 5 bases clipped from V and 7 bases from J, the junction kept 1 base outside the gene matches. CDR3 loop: CASSRLAGGNEQFF. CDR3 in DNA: TGTGCCAGCAGTCGACTAGCGGGAGGGAATGAGCAGTTCTTC.

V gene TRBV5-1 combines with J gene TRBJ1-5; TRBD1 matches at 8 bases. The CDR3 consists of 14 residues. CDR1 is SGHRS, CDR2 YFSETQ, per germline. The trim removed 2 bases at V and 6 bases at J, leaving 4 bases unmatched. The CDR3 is CASSLQGESQPQHF. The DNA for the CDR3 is TGCGCCAGCAGCTTACAGGGGGAATCTCAGCCCCAGCATTTT.

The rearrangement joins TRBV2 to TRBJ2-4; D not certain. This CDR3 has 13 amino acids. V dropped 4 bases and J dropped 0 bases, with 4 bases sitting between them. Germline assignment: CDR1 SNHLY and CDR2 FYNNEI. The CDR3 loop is CASSALAKNIQYF. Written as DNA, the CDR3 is TGTGCCAGCAGTGCCCTAGCCAAAAACATTCAGTACTTC.

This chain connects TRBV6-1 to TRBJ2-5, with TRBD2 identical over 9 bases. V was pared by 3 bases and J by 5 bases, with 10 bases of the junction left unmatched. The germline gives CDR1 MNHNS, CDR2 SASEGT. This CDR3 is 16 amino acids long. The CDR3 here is CASSDPGLAMGETQYF. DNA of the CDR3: TGTGCCAGCAGTGATCCGGGACTAGCTATGGGGGAGACCCAGTACTTC.

CDR3 bases: TGTGCCAGCAGCTTTTCGACAGACAGACCTGAAGCTTTCTTT. This sequence encodes CASSFSTDRPEAFF. This chain connects TRBV11-2 to TRBJ1-1, with a tentative D call TRBD1 (5 bases). The CDR3 is made up of 14 amino acids. V dropped 3 bases and J dropped 6 bases, with 14 bases sitting between them. Per germline, CDR1 SGHAT and CDR2 FQNNGV.

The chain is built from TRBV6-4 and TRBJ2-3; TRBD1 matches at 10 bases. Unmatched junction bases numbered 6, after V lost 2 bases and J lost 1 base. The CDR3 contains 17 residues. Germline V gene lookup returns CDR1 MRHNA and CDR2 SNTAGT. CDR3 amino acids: CASSDGTGAGGTDTQYF. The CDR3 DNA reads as TGTGCCAGCAGTGACGGGACAGGGGCCGGGGGCACAGATACGCAGTATTTT.

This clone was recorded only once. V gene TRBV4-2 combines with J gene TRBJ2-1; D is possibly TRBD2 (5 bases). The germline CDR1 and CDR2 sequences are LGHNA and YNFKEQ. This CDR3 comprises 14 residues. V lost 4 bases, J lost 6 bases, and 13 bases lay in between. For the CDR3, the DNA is TGTGCCAGCAGCCCACGAAGAGGGAGCAATGAGCAGTTCTTC. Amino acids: CASSPRRGSNEQFF.

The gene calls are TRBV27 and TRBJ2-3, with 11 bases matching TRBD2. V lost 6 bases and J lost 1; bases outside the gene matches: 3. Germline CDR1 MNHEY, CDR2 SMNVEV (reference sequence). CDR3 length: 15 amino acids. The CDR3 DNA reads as TGTGCCAGCAGACTACTAGCGGGGGGCACAGATACGCAGTATTTT. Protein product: CASRLLAGGTDTQYF.

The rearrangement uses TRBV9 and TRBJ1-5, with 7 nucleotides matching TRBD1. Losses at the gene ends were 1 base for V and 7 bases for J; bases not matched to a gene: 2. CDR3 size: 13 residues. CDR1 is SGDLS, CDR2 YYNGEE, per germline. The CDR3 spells CASSVQGGQPQHF. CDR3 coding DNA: TGTGCCAGCAGCGTACAGGGGGGACAGCCCCAGCATTTT.

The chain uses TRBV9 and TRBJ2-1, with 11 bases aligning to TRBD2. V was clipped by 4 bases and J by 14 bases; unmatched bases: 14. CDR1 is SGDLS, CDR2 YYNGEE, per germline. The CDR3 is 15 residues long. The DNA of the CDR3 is TGTGCCAGCAGCCCTAACTCCCTAGCGGGAGGCTCTGAGTTCTTC. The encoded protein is CASSPNSLAGGSEFF.

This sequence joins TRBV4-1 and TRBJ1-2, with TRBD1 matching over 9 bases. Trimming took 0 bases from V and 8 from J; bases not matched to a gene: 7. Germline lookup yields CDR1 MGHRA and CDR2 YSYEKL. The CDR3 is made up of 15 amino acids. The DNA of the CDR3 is TGCGCCAGCAGCCAAGATGGAGGGACAGGGAGGGGCTACACCTTC. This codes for CASSQDGGTGRGYTF.

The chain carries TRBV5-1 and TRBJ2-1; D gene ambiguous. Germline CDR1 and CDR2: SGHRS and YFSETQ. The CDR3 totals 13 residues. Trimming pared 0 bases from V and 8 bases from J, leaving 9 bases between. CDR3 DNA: TGCGCCAGCAGCTTGGGGGCTGTCGATGAGCAGTTCTTC. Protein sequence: CASSLGAVDEQFF. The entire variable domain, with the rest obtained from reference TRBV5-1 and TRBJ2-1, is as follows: KAGVTQTPRYLIKTRGQQVTLSCSPISGHRSVSWYQQTPGQGLQFLFEYFSETQRNKGNFPGRFSGRQFSNSRSEMNVSTLELGDSALYLCASSLGAVDEQFFGPGTRLTVL.

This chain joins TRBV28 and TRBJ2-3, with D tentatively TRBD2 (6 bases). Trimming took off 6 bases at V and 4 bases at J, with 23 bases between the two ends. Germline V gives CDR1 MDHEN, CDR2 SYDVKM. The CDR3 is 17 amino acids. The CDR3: CASSRWEAGLGSDTQYF. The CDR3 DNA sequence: TGTGCCAGCAGCCGTTGGGAGGCCGGCTTGGGGTCAGATACGCAGTATTTT.

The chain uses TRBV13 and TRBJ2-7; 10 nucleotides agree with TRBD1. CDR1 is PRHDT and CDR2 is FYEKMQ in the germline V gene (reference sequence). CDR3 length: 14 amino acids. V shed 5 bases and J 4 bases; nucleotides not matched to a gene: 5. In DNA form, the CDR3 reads TGTGCCAGCAGCGCCCGGGACAGGGGTTACGAGCAGTACTTC. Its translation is CASSARDRGYEQYF.

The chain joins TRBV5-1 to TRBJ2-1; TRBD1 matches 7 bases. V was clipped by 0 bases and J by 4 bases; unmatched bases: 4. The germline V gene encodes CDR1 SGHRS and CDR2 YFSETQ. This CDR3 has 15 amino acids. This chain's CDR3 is CASSLATGQYNEQFF. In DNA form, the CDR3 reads TGCGCCAGCAGCTTGGCCACGGGACAGTACAATGAGCAGTTCTTC.

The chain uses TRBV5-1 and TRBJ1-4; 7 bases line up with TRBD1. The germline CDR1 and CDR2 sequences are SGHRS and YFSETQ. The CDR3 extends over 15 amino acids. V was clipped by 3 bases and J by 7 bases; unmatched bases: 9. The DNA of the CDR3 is TGCGCCAGCAGCTCCGGGGACAGTGGGCTTGAAAAACTGTTTTTT. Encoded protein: CASSSGDSGLEKLFF.

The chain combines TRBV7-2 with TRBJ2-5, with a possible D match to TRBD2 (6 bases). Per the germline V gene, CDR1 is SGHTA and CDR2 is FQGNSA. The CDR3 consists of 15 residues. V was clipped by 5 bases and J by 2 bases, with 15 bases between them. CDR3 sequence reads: CASSPRDFLQETQYF. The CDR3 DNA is TGTGCCAGCAGCCCTAGGGACTTTCTTCAAGAGACCCAGTACTTC.

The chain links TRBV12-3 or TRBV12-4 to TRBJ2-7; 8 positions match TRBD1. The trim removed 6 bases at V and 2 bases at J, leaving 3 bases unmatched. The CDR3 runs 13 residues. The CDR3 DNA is TGTGCCAGCAGCCGGGACAGGACCTACGAGCAGTACTTC. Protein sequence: CASSRDRTYEQYF.

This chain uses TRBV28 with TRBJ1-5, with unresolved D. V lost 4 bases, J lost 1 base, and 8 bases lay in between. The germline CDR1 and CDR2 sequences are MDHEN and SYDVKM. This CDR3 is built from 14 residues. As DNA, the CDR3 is TGTGCCAGCAGTTCTAGACCGAGCAATCAGCCCCAGCATTTT. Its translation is CASSSRPSNQPQHF. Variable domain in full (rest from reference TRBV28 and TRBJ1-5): DVKVTQSSRYLVKRTGEKVFLECVQDMDHENMFWYRQDPGLGLRLIYFSYDVKMKEKGDIPEGYSVSREKKERFSLILESASTNQTSMYLCASSSRPSNQPQHFGDGTRLSIL.

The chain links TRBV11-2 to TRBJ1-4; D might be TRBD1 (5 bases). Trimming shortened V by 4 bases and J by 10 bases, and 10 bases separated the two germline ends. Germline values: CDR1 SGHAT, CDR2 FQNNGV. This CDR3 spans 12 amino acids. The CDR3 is CASSSTELKLFF. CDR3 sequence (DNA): TGTGCCAGCAGCTCGACAGAATTAAAACTGTTTTTT.

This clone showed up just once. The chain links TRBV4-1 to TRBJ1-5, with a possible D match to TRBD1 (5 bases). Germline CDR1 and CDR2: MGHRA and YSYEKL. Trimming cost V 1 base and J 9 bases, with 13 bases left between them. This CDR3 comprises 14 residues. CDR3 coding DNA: TGCGCCAGCAGCCAAGTGTCAGGGTTCCGGCCCCAGCATTTT. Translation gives CASSQVSGFRPQHF.

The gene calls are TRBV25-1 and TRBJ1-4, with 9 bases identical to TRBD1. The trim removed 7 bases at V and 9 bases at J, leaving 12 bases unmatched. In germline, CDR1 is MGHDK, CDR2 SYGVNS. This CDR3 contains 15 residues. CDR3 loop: CASKPLGQGNKKLFF. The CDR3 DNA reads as TGTGCCAGCAAACCGTTGGGACAGGGTAACAAAAAACTGTTTTTT.

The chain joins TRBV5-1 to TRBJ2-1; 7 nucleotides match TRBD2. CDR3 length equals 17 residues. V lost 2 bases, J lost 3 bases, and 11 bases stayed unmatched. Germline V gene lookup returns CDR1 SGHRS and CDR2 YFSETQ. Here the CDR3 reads CASSLTDGGLFYNEQFF. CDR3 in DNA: TGCGCCAGCAGCTTAACCGACGGGGGACTATTCTACAATGAGCAGTTCTTC.

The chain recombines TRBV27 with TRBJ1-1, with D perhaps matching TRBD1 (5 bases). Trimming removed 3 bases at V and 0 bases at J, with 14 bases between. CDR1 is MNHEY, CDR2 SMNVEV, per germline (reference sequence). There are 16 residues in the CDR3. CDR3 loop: CASSFQRGRVNTEAFF. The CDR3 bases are TGTGCCAGCAGTTTTCAAAGGGGCAGGGTGAACACTGAAGCTTTCTTT.

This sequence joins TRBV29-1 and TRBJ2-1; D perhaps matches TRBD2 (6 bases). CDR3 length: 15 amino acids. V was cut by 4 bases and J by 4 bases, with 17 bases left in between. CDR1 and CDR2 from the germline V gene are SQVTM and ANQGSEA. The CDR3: CSVVLGTGDYNEQFF. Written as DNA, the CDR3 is TGCAGCGTTGTTTTAGGAACGGGGGATTACAATGAGCAGTTCTTC.

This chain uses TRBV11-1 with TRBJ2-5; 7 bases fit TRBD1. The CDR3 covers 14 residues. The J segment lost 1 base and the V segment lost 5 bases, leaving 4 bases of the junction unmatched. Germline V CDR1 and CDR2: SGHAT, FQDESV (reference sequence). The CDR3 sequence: CASSLWTGQETQYF. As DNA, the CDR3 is TGTGCCAGCAGCCTCTGGACAGGCCAAGAGACCCAGTACTTC.

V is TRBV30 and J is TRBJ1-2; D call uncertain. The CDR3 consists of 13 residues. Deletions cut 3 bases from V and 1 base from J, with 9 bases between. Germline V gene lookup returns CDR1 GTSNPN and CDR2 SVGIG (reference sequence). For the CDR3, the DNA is TGTGCCTGGAGCGAAGGGAGTAACTATGGCTACACCTTC. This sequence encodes CAWSEGSNYGYTF. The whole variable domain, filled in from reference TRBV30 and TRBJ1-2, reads SQTIHQWPATLVQPVGSPLSLECTVEGTSNPNLYWYRQAAGRGLQLLFYSVGIGQISSEVPQNLSASRPQDRQFILSSKKLLLSDSGFYLCAWSEGSNYGYTFGSGTRLTVV.

CDR3 sequence (DNA): TGTGCCTGGAGCCAGGGGAGCACCATATATTTT. Protein sequence: CAWSQGSTIYF. This chain joins TRBV30 and TRBJ1-3; TRBD1 is a possible D gene (6 bases). Germline V gives CDR1 GTSNPN, CDR2 SVGIG (reference sequence). The CDR3 extends over 11 amino acids. V lost 3 bases, J lost 9 bases, and 9 bases lay in between.

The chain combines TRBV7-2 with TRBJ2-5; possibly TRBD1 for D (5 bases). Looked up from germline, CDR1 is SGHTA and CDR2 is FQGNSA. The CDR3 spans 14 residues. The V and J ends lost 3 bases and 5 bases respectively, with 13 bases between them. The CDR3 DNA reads TGTGCCAGCAGCTTTTACCAGGGTTCCGAGACCCAGTACTTC. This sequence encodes CASSFYQGSETQYF. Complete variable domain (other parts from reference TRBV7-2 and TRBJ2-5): GAGVSQSPSNKVTEKGKDVELRCDPISGHTALYWYRQSLGQGLEFLIYFQGNSAPDKSGLPSDRFSAERTGGSVSTLTIQRTQQEDSAVYLCASSFYQGSETQYFGPGTRLLVL.

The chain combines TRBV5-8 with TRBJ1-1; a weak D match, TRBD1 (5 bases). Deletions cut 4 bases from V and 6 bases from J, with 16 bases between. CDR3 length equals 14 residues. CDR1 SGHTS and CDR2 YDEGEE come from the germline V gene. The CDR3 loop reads CASSPRRGKAEAFF. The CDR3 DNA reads TGTGCCAGCAGCCCGCGCCGGGGGAAGGCTGAAGCTTTCTTT.

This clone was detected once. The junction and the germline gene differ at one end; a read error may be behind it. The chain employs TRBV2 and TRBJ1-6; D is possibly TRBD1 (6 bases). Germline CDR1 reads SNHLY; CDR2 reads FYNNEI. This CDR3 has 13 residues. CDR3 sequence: CASGGQGLPNGRF. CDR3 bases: TGTGCCAGCGGTGGGCAGGGGCTTCCCAACGGTCGGTTT.